Listed here is a single T cell receptor beta chain. Its antigen is still unknown. The sample comes from a study of graft-versus-host responses after intestinal transplantation. Study in general: Transplant recipients had multivisceral, liver-intestinal, or isolated intestinal grafts. The study gave all recipients anti-thymocyte globulin induction, then tacrolimus and steroids for about 3 years.

Whole-study findings and limits: Levels of circulating GvH clones at their peak were associated with early post-transplant HvG declines. Some GvH clones were seen earlier in gut or blood, suggesting intestinal origin.

The CDR3 runs 16 residues. From germline, CDR1 is LNHDA and CDR2 SQIVND (reference sequence). V was clipped by 5 bases and J by 2 bases; unmatched bases: 6. Profiling relied on immunoSEQ multiplex PCR, and the TCRdb table lists in-frame clones only, not all of them. This table holds approximately 12,000 clones, over 90% found once. Sample: PBMCs, taken around 110 days after intestinal transplant. The chain recombines TRBV19 with TRBJ2-1; 10 nucleotides agree with TRBD1. The sequence was collected from a human patient who received an intestinal transplant, so some T cells may come from the graft donor. Here the CDR3 reads CASSDWGQGTYNEQFF. The CDR3 region has the DNA TGTGCCAGTAGTGATTGGGGACAGGGGACCTACAATGAGCAGTTCTTC.